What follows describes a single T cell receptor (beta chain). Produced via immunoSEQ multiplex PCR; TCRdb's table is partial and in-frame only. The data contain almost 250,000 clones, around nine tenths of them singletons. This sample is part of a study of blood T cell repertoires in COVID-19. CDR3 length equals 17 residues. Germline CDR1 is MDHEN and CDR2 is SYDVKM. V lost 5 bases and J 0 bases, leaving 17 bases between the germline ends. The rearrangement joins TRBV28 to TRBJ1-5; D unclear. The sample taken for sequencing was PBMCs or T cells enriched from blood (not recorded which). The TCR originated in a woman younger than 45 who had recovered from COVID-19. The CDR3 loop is CASSARADYYSNQPQHF. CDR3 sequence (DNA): TGTGCCAGCAGTGCACGGGCAGACTATTATAGCAATCAGCCCCAGCATTTT.